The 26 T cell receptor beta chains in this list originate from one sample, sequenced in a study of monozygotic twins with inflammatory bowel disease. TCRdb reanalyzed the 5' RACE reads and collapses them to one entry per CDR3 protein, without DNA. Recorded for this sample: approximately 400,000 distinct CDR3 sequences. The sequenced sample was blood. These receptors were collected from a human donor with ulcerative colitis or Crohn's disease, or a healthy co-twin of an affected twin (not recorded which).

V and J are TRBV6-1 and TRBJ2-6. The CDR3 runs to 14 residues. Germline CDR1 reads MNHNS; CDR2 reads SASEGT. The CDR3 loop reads CASRQSSGANVLTF.

CDR3 amino acids: CASSFGVTEAFF. This chain links TRBV12-3 or TRBV12-4 with TRBJ1-1. The length of the CDR3 is 12 residues.

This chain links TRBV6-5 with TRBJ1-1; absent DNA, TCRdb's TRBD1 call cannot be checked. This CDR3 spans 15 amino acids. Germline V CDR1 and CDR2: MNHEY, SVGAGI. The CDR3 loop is CASSYGGPMNTEAFF.

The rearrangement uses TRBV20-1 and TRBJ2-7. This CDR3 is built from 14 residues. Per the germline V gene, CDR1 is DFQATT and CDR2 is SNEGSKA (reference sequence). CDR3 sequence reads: CSARDLRVPYEQYF.

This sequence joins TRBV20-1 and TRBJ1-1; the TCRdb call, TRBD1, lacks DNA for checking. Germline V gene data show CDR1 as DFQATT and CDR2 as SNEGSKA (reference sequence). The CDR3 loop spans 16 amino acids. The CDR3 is CSARDFGGGTNTEAFF.

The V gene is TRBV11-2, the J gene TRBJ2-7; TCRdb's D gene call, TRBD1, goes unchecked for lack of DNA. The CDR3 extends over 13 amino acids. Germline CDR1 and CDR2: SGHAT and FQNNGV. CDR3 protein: CASSLRVWDEQYF.

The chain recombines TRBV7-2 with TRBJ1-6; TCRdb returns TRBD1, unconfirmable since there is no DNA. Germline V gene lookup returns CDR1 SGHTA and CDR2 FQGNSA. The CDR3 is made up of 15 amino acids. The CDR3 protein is CASSLGQGMNSPLHF.

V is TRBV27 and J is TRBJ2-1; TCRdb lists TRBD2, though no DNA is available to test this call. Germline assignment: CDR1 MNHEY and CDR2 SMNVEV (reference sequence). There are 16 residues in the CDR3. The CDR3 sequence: CASRPTGLPFGDEQFF.

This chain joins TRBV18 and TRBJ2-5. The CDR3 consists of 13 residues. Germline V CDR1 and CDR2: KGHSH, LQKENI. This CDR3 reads CASSPPVAETQYF.

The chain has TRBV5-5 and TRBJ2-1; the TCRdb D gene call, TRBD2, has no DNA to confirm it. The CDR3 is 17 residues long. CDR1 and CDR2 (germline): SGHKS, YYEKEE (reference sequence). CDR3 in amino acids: CASSVAGGPNAGGEQFF.

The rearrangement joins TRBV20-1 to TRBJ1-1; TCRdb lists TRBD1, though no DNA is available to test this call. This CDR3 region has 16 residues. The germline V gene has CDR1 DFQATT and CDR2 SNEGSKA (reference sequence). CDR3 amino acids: CSASESTGIGGTEAFF.

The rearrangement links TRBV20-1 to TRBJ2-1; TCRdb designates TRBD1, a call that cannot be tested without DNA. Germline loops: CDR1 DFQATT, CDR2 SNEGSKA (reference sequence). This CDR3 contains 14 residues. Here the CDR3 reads CSAPSPAVYNEQFF.

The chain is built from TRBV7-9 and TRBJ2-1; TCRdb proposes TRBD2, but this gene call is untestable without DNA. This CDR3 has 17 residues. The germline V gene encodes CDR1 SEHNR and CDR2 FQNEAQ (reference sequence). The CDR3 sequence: CASSGGTSGGTYNEQFF.

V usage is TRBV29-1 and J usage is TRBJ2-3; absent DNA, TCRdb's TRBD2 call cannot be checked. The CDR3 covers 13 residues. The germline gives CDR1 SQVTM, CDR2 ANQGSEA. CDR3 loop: CSVAGWRGDTQYF.

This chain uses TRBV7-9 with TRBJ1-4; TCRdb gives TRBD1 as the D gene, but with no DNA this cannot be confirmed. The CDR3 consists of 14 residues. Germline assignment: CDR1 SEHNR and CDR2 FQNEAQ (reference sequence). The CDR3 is CASSQDRSNEKLFF. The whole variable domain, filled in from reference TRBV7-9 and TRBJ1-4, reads DTGVSQNPRHKITKRGQNVTFRCDPISEHNRLYWYRQTLGQGPEFLTYFQNEAQLEKSRLLSDRFSAERPKGSFSTLEIQRTEQGDSAMYLCASSQDRSNEKLFFGSGTQLSVL.

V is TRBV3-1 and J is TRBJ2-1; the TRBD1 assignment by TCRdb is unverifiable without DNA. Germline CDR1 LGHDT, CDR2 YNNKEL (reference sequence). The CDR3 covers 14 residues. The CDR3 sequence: CASSWGSSYNEQFF.

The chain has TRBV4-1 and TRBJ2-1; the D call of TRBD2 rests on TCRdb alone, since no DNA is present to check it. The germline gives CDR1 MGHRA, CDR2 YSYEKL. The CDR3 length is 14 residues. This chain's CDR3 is CASSGEGRYNEQFF.

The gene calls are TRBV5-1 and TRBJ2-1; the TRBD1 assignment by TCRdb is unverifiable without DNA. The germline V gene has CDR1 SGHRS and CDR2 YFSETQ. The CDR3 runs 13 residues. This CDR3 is CASSPTGPGEQFF.

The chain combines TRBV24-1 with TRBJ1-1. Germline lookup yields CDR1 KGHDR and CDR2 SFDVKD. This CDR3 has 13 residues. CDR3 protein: CATSAMGGTEAFF.

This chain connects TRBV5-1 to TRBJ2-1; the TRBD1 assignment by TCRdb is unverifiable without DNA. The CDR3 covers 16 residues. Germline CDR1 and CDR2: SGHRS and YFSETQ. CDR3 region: CASSYTGGASYNEQFF.

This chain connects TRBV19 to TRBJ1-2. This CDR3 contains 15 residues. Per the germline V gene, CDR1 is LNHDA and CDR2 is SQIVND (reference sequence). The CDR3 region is CASSPPDRRYYGYTF.

The CDR3: CSAPGTSDNEQYF. This chain joins TRBV20-1 and TRBJ2-7; TCRdb picks TRBD2, but there is no DNA to check that call. The V gene's germline CDR1 is DFQATT and CDR2 SNEGSKA (reference sequence). The CDR3 spans 13 residues.

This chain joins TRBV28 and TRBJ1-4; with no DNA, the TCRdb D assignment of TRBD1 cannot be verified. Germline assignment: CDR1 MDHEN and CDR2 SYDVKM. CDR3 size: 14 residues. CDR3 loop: CASKDRGDNEKLFF.

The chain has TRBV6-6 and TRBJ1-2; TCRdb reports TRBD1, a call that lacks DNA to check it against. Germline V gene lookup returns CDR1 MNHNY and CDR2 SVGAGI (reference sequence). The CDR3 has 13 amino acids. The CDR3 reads CASSSPKTGFYTF.

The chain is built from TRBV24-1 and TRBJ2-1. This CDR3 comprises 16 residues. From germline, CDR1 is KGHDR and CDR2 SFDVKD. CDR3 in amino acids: CATSDLTDFSYNEQFF.

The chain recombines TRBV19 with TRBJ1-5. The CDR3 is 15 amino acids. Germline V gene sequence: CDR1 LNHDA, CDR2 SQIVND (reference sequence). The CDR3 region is CASVKAGQVNQPQHF.